Shown below are 11 T cell receptor beta chains from a single sample sequenced in a study of CD8+ T cells in alopecia areata. RNA was extracted and reverse transcribed into cDNA as the sequencing template. Clones were read by immunoSEQ multiplex PCR, and TCRdb kept only the in-frame ones, dropping some. The sample yields under 300,000 clones, under 70% seen once. The sample here was CD4+ T cells sorted from blood, taken at week 0. The receptors derive from a human donor with alopecia areata.

The chain recombines TRBV25-1 with TRBJ1-2; D is perhaps TRBD1 (5 bases). The CDR3 extends over 15 amino acids. Per the germline V gene, CDR1 is MGHDK and CDR2 is SYGVNS. V lost 5 bases, J lost 2 bases, and 15 bases lay in between. DNA for the CDR3: TGTGCCAGCAGTCATTGGGGACCCAGGAACTATGGCTACACCTTC. Its protein is CASSHWGPRNYGYTF.

The V and J genes are TRBV27 and TRBJ2-5; D could derive from TRBD1 or TRBD2 (5 bases each). The CDR3 contains 15 residues. Per the germline V gene, CDR1 is MNHEY and CDR2 is SMNVEV (reference sequence). The ends were cut back, 5 bases at V and 5 bases at J, with 18 bases in the middle. CDR3 in amino acids: CASSGTGAGYETQYF. The DNA for the CDR3 is TGTGCCAGCAGTGGTACCGGGGCGGGTTATGAGACCCAGTACTTC.

The J gene is TRBJ2-2, the V gene TRBV10-3, with D tentatively TRBD2 (6 bases). Germline CDR1 is ENHRY and CDR2 is SYGVKD. V lost 2 bases to trimming and J lost 5 bases, with 9 bases between them. The CDR3 extends over 14 amino acids. The CDR3 sequence is CAISERGGTGELFF. CDR3 DNA sequence: TGTGCCATCAGTGAGAGGGGAGGAACCGGGGAGCTGTTTTTT.

The rearrangement links TRBV7-8 to TRBJ2-3; 8 bases line up with TRBD2. The CDR3 has 13 amino acids. The germline V gene has CDR1 SGHVS and CDR2 FQNEAQ. V shed 1 base, J shed 14 bases, and the junction held 8 bases outside the gene matches. This chain's CDR3 is CASSLGVGTRVYF. DNA of the CDR3: TGTGCCAGCAGCTTAGGGGTCGGGACTAGGGTGTATTTT. Supplemented by reference TRBV7-8 and TRBJ2-3, the full variable domain reads GAGVSQSPRYKVAKRGQDVALRCDPISGHVSLFWYQQALGQGPEFLTYFQNEAQLDKSGLPSDRFFAERPEGSVSTLKIQRTQQEDSAVYLCASSLGVGTRVYFGPGTRLTVL.

The rearrangement joins TRBV30 to TRBJ2-2; perhaps TRBD1 as D (5 bases). CDR3 length: 15 residues. V lost 2 bases, J lost 4 bases, and 14 bases lay in between. The germline V gene encodes CDR1 GTSNPN and CDR2 SVGIG (reference sequence). DNA for the CDR3: TGTGCCTGGAGTCTCCGACAGAGAGGCACCGGGGAGCTGTTTTTT. Translated: CAWSLRQRGTGELFF.

The rearrangement uses TRBV7-6 and TRBJ2-1; D perhaps matches TRBD1 (5 bases). Germline V gene sequence: CDR1 SGHVS, CDR2 FNYEAQ. The V end lost 1 base, the J end lost 5 bases, and 12 bases lay between the germline ends. This CDR3 comprises 15 residues. The DNA for the CDR3 is TGTGCCAGCAGCTTAGTATCAGGACATAACAATGAGCAGTTCTTC. This encodes CASSLVSGHNNEQFF.

The chain couples TRBV7-6 to TRBJ2-5; D is unclear. With 1 base removed from V and 5 bases from J, the gap between germline ends came to 5 bases. Germline-derived CDR1 and CDR2 are SGHVS and FNYEAQ. The CDR3 extends over 12 amino acids. CDR3 sequence reads: CASSLGWETQYF. DNA for the CDR3: TGTGCCAGCAGCTTAGGTTGGGAGACCCAGTACTTC.

The V and J genes are TRBV30 and TRBJ2-6; D remains unclear. This CDR3 comprises 15 residues. The germline V and J ends were trimmed by 0 bases and 0 bases, with 6 bases remaining between them. Per germline, CDR1 GTSNPN and CDR2 SVGIG (reference sequence). CDR3 sequence: CAWSVGNSGANVLTF. In DNA form, the CDR3 reads TGTGCCTGGAGTGTAGGGAACTCTGGGGCCAACGTCCTGACTTTC.

V usage is TRBV5-4 and J usage is TRBJ2-3, with D possibly matching TRBD1 (6 bases). Trimming took off 4 bases at V and 5 bases at J, with 11 bases between the two ends. The CDR3 is 13 residues long. CDR1 and CDR2 from the germline V gene are SGHNT and YYREEE (reference sequence). The CDR3 DNA reads TGTGCCAGCAGCGCCAACAGGGAAGATACGCAGTATTTT. It encodes CASSANREDTQYF. Variable domain in full (rest from reference TRBV5-4 and TRBJ2-3): ETGVTQSPTHLIKTRGQQVTLRCSSQSGHNTVSWYQQALGQGPQFIFQYYREEENGRGNFPPRFSGLQFPNYSSELNVNALELDDSALYLCASSANREDTQYFGPGTRLTVL.

This clone was seen more than once but under ten times. J is TRBJ2-7 and V is TRBV5-1, with a tentative D call TRBD1 (5 bases). CDR1 is SGHRS and CDR2 is YFSETQ in the germline V gene. This CDR3 region has 14 residues. Trimming pared 1 base from V and 2 bases from J, leaving 10 bases between. The CDR3, as DNA: TGCGCCAGCAGCTTGCGCCCAGGGACCTACGAGCAGTACTTC. It translates to CASSLRPGTYEQYF.

The chain links TRBV30 to TRBJ1-2, with TRBD1 as a possible D gene (5 bases). Deletions cut 2 bases from V and 8 bases from J, with 9 bases between. This CDR3 comprises 11 residues. The germline V gene encodes CDR1 GTSNPN and CDR2 SVGIG (reference sequence). CDR3 nucleotide sequence: TGTGCCTGGAGTATCAGGGACGGCTACACCTTC. Encoded protein: CAWSIRDGYTF. Complete variable domain (other parts from reference TRBV30 and TRBJ1-2): SQTIHQWPATLVQPVGSPLSLECTVEGTSNPNLYWYRQAAGRGLQLLFYSVGIGQISSEVPQNLSASRPQDRQFILSSKKLLLSDSGFYLCAWSIRDGYTFGSGTRLTVV.